The 3 T cell receptor beta chains listed next were all sequenced from one sample in a study of human T cells and chemical hapten exposure. The time point denotes: patch test 1, 2 weeks after DPC sensitization. Specified treatment: therapeutic diphenylcyclopropenone sensitization with weekly scalp DPC. TCRdb reprocessed the RACE reads via MiXCR and lists one record per CDR3 protein. This sample has 150,000 to 200,000 distinct CDR3 sequences, with about 14% found just once. The starting material was whole blood, obtained in connection with sensitization to the hapten diphenylcyclopropenone (DPC). Receptors originate from a woman aged 25 to 45 with alopecia areata. Some clones in this sample may be carry-over from other donors' samples.

This clonotype has ten or more counts. The chain carries TRBV6-2 or TRBV6-3 and TRBJ2-2; D is perhaps TRBD1 (6 bases). V lost 1 base to trimming and J lost 6 bases, with 12 bases between them. CDR1 is MNHEY, CDR2 SVGEGT, per germline. CDR3 length equals 15 residues. The CDR3 here is CASSYFRQEAGELFF. Written as DNA, the CDR3 is TGTGCCAGCAGTTACTTTCGACAGGAGGCCGGGGAGCTGTTTTTT.

The chain is built from TRBV25-1 and TRBJ2-1, with D perhaps assigned TRBD1 or TRBD2 (5 bases each). Per the germline V gene, CDR1 is MGHDK and CDR2 is SYGVNS. The CDR3 is 16 residues long. V was clipped by 2 bases and J by 8 bases, with 19 bases between them. The CDR3 bases are TGTGCCAGCAGTGAACCTTCGGCAGGGCGAGGGGATGAGCAGTTCTTC. Translating gives CASSEPSAGRGDEQFF.

This clonotype was picked up a small number of times. The J gene is TRBJ2-7, the V gene TRBV3-1; D is uncertain. V lost 0 bases to trimming and J lost 3 bases, with 3 bases between them. The CDR3 is made up of 12 amino acids. Per germline, CDR1 LGHDT and CDR2 YNNKEL (reference sequence). CDR3 sequence reads: CASSQDVYEQYF. The CDR3 DNA reads as TGTGCCAGCAGCCAAGATGTCTACGAGCAGTACTTC.